This T cell receptor beta chain was identified in a study of cytomegalovirus exposure and HLA in healthy donors. Study results and limitations: Three chains linked to CMV were shown in vitro to be specific for CMV antigens. There were some V segments, including TRBV6-2 and TRBV6-3, excluded as indistinguishable.

To note about this clone: What it recognizes is unknown.

This CDR3 is built from 17 residues. Germline V gene sequence: CDR1 SGHNT, CDR2 YYREEE (reference sequence). The ends were cut back, 4 bases at V and 3 bases at J, with 19 bases in the middle. The PCR employed 60 Vbeta primers together with 13 Jbeta primers. Clones were sequenced by immunoSEQ multiplex PCR, and TCRdb holds only the in-frame ones, with some missing. Here the sample spans about 230,000 clones, about 85% being singletons. The specimen was PBMCs. The receptor was derived from a human donor in good health. The chain has TRBV5-4 and TRBJ2-2; D not resolved. In nucleotides, the CDR3 is TGTGCCAGCAGCCCCAAGGCCCAGACCCGGGACACCGGGGAGCTGTTTTTT. Protein sequence: CASSPKAQTRDTGELFF.